These T cell receptor beta chains were read from a single sample in a study of cytomegalovirus exposure and HLA in healthy donors. This table comes from immunoSEQ multiplex PCR, and its TCRdb copy is limited to in-frame clones, with some not included. Of under 200,000 clones in the sample, around 76% are singletons; the top ten hold approximately 1.5%. Sample: PBMCs. Every receptor here comes from a man aged 35 to 55 in good health and CMV-seronegative. Both conserved end residues are part of each CDR3. The D gene is left open where the match is weak. A clone size is listed for some rows: how often the clone was seen (once, few, many), or a class if it is expanded.

V gene	clone size	J gene	D gene	CDR3 DNA	CDR3 protein
TRBV30	NA	TRBJ1-1	TRBD1	TGTGCCTGCCCGGGACAGACAATGAACACTGAAGCTTTCTTT	CACPGQTMNTEAFF
TRBV5-5	NA	TRBJ2-4	NA	TGTGCCAGCAGCTTTTCCGGAGACATTCAGTACTTC	CASSFSGDIQYF
TRBV7-6	NA	TRBJ1-1	NA	TGTGCCAGCAGCTTAGACACGAACACTGAAGCTTTCTTT	CASSLDTNTEAFF
TRBV27	NA	TRBJ1-1	NA	TGTGCCAGCAGTTCCTTACAGGGATTTGGCACTGAAGCTTTCTTT	CASSSLQGFGTEAFF
TRBV27	NA	TRBJ2-3	TRBD2	TGTGCCAGCAATCAGCGGGGGGGCGGGGTTAGCACAGATACGCAGTATTTT	CASNQRGGGVSTDTQYF
TRBV19	NA	TRBJ1-5	NA	TGTGCCAGTAGTTTGATCGCAGGCGAAAGCAATCAGCCCCAGCATTTT	CASSLIAGESNQPQHF
TRBV9	few	TRBJ1-2	NA	TGTGCCAGCAGCGTAGATCGGACAGAGAGTTATGGCTACACCTTC	CASSVDRTESYGYTF
TRBV18	NA	TRBJ1-1	NA	TGTGCCAGCTCACAATGGACAAGGGCAATGAACACTGAAGCTTTCTTT	CASSQWTRAMNTEAFF
TRBV11-2	NA	TRBJ2-3	NA	TGTGCCAGCAGCTCGTTAGGGGCGGATACGCAGTATTTT	CASSSLGADTQYF
TRBV5-6	NA	TRBJ1-1	NA	TGTGCCAGCAGCTTTGCGCCGTTGGCGCTAGAGAACACTGAAGCTTTCTTT	CASSFAPLALENTEAFF
TRBV28	once	TRBJ2-5	TRBD2	TGTGCCAGCAGTTCGAGCGGGAGAGCCCAAGAGACCCAGTACTTC	CASSSSGRAQETQYF
TRBV28	once	TRBJ2-1	TRBD1	TGTGCCAGCAGTCAACCGGGACAGGGGGCCCCCTACAATGAGCAGTTCTTC	CASSQPGQGAPYNEQFF
TRBV28	NA	TRBJ1-4	NA	TGTGCCAGCACCAACCAGGGAGGAACTAATGAAAAACTGTTTTTT	CASTNQGGTNEKLFF
TRBV19	NA	TRBJ2-1	TRBD2	TGTGCCACCATAGCGGGATATGAGCAGTTCTTC	CATIAGYEQFF
TRBV7-2	NA	TRBJ1-5	NA	TGTGCCAGCAGCTTAGCCGGGGGGCGACATCAGCCCCAGCATTTT	CASSLAGGRHQPQHF
TRBV6-5	NA	TRBJ1-4	NA	TGTGCCAGCAGTTACTCTCCGGGTGTTAATGAAAAACTGTTTTTT	CASSYSPGVNEKLFF
TRBV28	NA	TRBJ2-7	TRBD2	TGTGCCAGCAGCCCCCCCACTCGTAGCGGGAGCTACGAGCAGTACTTC	CASSPPTRSGSYEQYF
TRBV11-3	few	TRBJ1-6	NA	TGTGCCAGCAGCTTTCAGAGTGCGGGTTCACCCCTCCACTTT	CASSFQSAGSPLHF
TRBV6-5	NA	TRBJ1-5	TRBD1	TGTGCCAGCAGTCCGGACAGGGATCAGCCCCAGCATTTT	CASSPDRDQPQHF
TRBV30	few	TRBJ1-2	TRBD1	TGTGCCTGGAGGGGGGGACAGTCCTATGGCTACACCTTC	CAWRGGQSYGYTF
TRBV18	NA	TRBJ2-1	NA	TGTGCCAGCTCACCACTAGTAACTAGCATGATGAATGAGCAGTTCTTC	CASSPLVTSMMNEQFF
TRBV19	NA	TRBJ1-5	TRBD1	TGTGCCACCTGGGTTCTAGGGACAGAAGATCAGCCCCAGCATTTT	CATWVLGTEDQPQHF
TRBV27	NA	TRBJ2-2	NA	TGTGCCAGCAGTTCCCCGCTAGACGCGAACACCGGGGAGCTGTTTTTT	CASSSPLDANTGELFF
TRBV9	NA	TRBJ2-5	NA	TGTGCCAGCAGTTCCGAAAGTGGACAGGGAGGGGAGACCCAGTACTTC	CASSSESGQGGETQYF
TRBV5-1	NA	TRBJ1-2	NA	TGCGCCAGCAGCTTCTCCCCGGCGAGGGGGAATAACTATGGCTACACCTTC	CASSFSPARGNNYGYTF
TRBV6-6	NA	TRBJ2-7	NA	TGTGCCAGCAGAGCCCCGGACATTGGGCACGAGCAGTACTTC	CASRAPDIGHEQYF
TRBV10-3	few	TRBJ1-5	TRBD1	TGTGCCATCTCTAGGGACAGCGTTAATCAGCCCCAGCATTTT	CAISRDSVNQPQHF
TRBV6-5	NA	TRBJ1-1	NA	TGTGCCAGCAGTTACTCACGGGACACTGAAGCTTTCTTT	CASSYSRDTEAFF
TRBV4-2	NA	TRBJ2-1	NA	TGTGCCAGCAGCCAAGTCCCCCCCTACTCCTACAATGAGCAGTTCTTC	CASSQVPPYSYNEQFF
TRBV7-3	NA	TRBJ1-1	TRBD1	TGTGCCAGCAGCTTAGGACAGGCTGCTGAAGCTTTCTTT	CASSLGQAAEAFF
TRBV4-2	NA	TRBJ2-1	NA	TGTGCCAGCAGCCAAGGCACTAGCATCTCCAATGAGCAGTTCTTC	CASSQGTSISNEQFF
TRBV19	once	TRBJ1-1	TRBD1	TGTGCCAGTAAGCCCGGGACAGGGTCGACTGAAGCTTTCTTT	CASKPGTGSTEAFF
TRBV7-2	NA	TRBJ2-1	TRBD2	TGTGCCAGCAGCTTAGAGGCTAGCGGGAGGGCGAGCTCCTACAATGAGCAGTTCTTC	CASSLEASGRASSYNEQFF
TRBV2	once	TRBJ2-6	NA	TGTGCCAGCAGTGCGGACTCTAATGCTGGGGCCAACGTCCTGACTTTC	CASSADSNAGANVLTF
TRBV19	NA	TRBJ2-3	TRBD1	TGTGCCAGTAGTATAAGGGACAGGGTCAGCACAGATACGCAGTATTTT	CASSIRDRVSTDTQYF
TRBV7-3	NA	TRBJ2-3	NA	TGTGCCAGCAGCTTAACTCAGGGCCCCACAGATACGCAGTATTTT	CASSLTQGPTDTQYF
TRBV27	NA	TRBJ1-3	TRBD1	TGTGCCAGCAGTTCCAACAGGGGGGGACCTTACGGAAACACCATATATTTT	CASSSNRGGPYGNTIYF
TRBV7-8	NA	TRBJ1-2	TRBD1	TGTGCCAGCAGCTTAGGGGGACAGGGATCTAACTATGGCTACACCTTC	CASSLGGQGSNYGYTF
TRBV5-4	once	TRBJ2-3	NA	TGTGCCAGCAGCTTGGAGACGAGGTCCAGGGGAGATACGCAGTATTTT	CASSLETRSRGDTQYF
TRBV6-5	NA	TRBJ2-6	NA	TGTGCCAGCAGTTACGTCGGCTCTGGGGCCAACGGCCTGACTTTC	CASSYVGSGANGLTF
TRBV5-1	NA	TRBJ2-1	TRBD2	TGCGCCAGCAGCTTGAGGCTAGCGGAAGAATACAATGAGCAGTTCTTC	CASSLRLAEEYNEQFF
TRBV29-1	few	TRBJ2-3	NA	TGCAGCGTTGCACAGGAGCATACGCAGTATTTT	CSVAQEHTQYF
TRBV5-4	NA	TRBJ2-1	NA	TGTGCCAGCAGCTTCCTTGGTCTTAGCTCCTACAATGAGCAGTTCTTC	CASSFLGLSSYNEQFF
TRBV5-5	once	TRBJ1-1	TRBD1	TGTGCCAGCAGCGTTCGGACAGGGTTCGCTGAAGCTTTCTTT	CASSVRTGFAEAFF
TRBV7-6	few	TRBJ2-2	TRBD1	TGTGCCAGCAGCTATAGACAGGGGGCGGACACCGGGGAGCTGTTTTTT	CASSYRQGADTGELFF
TRBV7-9	NA	TRBJ2-2	NA	TGTGCCAATCTAGTATCGGTGAACACCGGGGAGCTGTTTTTT	CANLVSVNTGELFF
TRBV14	NA	TRBJ2-3	TRBD2	TGTGCCAGCAGTCGAGATCTAGCGGGAGGGCCAGGTACGCAGTATTTT	CASSRDLAGGPGTQYF
TRBV9	NA	TRBJ2-3	TRBD2	TGTGCCAGCAGCGGGCTGACTAGCGGGAGTGCAGATACGCAGTATTTT	CASSGLTSGSADTQYF
TRBV6-5	NA	TRBJ1-1	NA	TGTGCCAGCAGTTACTCGGACTACACTGAAGCTTTCTTT	CASSYSDYTEAFF
TRBV2	NA	TRBJ2-3	TRBD2	TGTGCCAGCAGAGAACTAGCGGGCATCACAGATACGCAGTATTTT	CASRELAGITDTQYF
TRBV9	NA	TRBJ2-1	NA	TGTGCCAGCAGCGTATACCTAGGGGAAAGGTCCTACAATGAGCAGTTCTTC	CASSVYLGERSYNEQFF
TRBV19	once	TRBJ1-6	TRBD1	TGTGCCAGTAGACGGGACAGGGAGTCCTATAATTCACCCCTCCACTTT	CASRRDRESYNSPLHF
TRBV6-1	NA	TRBJ1-4	NA	TGTGCCAGCAGGCTACAGGGTCAGGTTAATGAAAAACTGTTTTTT	CASRLQGQVNEKLFF
TRBV5-1	NA	TRBJ2-1	TRBD1	TGCGCCAGCAGCAAAAAATATTCCGGGACAGGGTCCTACAATGAGCAGTTCTTC	CASSKKYSGTGSYNEQFF
TRBV28	NA	TRBJ2-2	NA	TGTGCCAGCAGTTATTGGACAGACACCGGGGAGCTGTTTTTT	CASSYWTDTGELFF
TRBV6-5	NA	TRBJ2-5	TRBD2	TGTGCCAGCAGTTACCCGAGAGCGGGAGGGGTTGAGACCCAGTACTTC	CASSYPRAGGVETQYF